The rows below give T cell receptor beta chains drawn from one sample of a study of T cell responses to AZD1222 COVID-19 vaccine. Profiled with immunoSEQ multiplex PCR; TCRdb holds only in-frame clones, not every one. The sample yields 150,000 to 180,000 clones, more than 90% seen once. Material: peripheral blood, obtained 28 days after the second AZD1222 dose. Receptor source: an adult who received the AZD1222 COVID-19 vaccine. Both conserved end residues are part of each CDR3. A D gene is named only where the DNA matches it firmly. For some rows the clone size is stated as once, few or many, or as a class when expanded; others skip it.

.,15,TRBV30,TRBJ2-2,.,TGTGCCTGGAGCCACATGGGGCTGGCTACCGGGGAGCTGTTTTTT,CAWSHMGLATGELFF
few,12,TRBV30,TRBJ1-2,TRBD1,TGTGCCTGGGGGACAGGCAACTATGGCTACACCTTC,CAWGTGNYGYTF
.,14,TRBV7-6,TRBJ2-3,.,TGTGCCAGCAGCTTAGTGGTGGGAGAGGATACGCAGTATTTT,CASSLVVGEDTQYF
.,17,TRBV27,TRBJ2-1,.,TGTGCCAGCAGTAGGAAGGGGGGATCGAGCTCCTACAATGAGCAGTTCTTC,CASSRKGGSSSYNEQFF
.,13,TRBV30,TRBJ2-3,.,TGTGCCTGGAGTGATTCTTACACAGATACGCAGTATTTT,CAWSDSYTDTQYF
.,13,TRBV10-3,TRBJ1-1,.,TGTGCCATCATGGCCAGTCCGGGGACTGAAGCTTTCTTT,CAIMASPGTEAFF
.,11,TRBV12-5,TRBJ1-1,.,TGTGCTAGTGGGTCAACAGGTGAAGCTTTCTTT,CASGSTGEAFF
.,14,TRBV7-9,TRBJ2-7,TRBD1,TGTGCCAGCAGCACCCAACGACAGGGGGACGAGCAGTACTTC,CASSTQRQGDEQYF
.,14,TRBV11-2,TRBJ1-6,.,TGTGCCAGCACCTTTGAGGGGCGTAATTCACCCCTCCACTTT,CASTFEGRNSPLHF
.,16,TRBV5-5,TRBJ1-1,.,TGTGCCAGCAGCTTTTATGGATCAAAGAGCGGCACTGAAGCTTTCTTT,CASSFYGSKSGTEAFF
once,15,TRBV19,TRBJ1-6,TRBD1,TGTGCCAGTAGTAGGGGCGCAGGGGGTAATTCACCCCTCCACTTT,CASSRGAGGNSPLHF
.,14,TRBV15,TRBJ1-2,.,TGTGCCACCAGCAGAGTGACGGGGAACTATGGCTACACCTTC,CATSRVTGNYGYTF
.,16,TRBV9,TRBJ1-2,.,TGTGCCAGCAGCGTAGCCCCAGGGAGGCCTAACTATGGCTACACCTTC,CASSVAPGRPNYGYTF
.,14,TRBV30,TRBJ1-1,.,TGTGCCTGGAGTGTACGAGGGGGGAACACTGAAGCTTTCTTT,CAWSVRGGNTEAFF
once,11,TRBV12-3/TRBV12-4,TRBJ1-2,.,TGTGCCAGCAGTTTAGGGTATGGCTACACCTTC,CASSLGYGYTF
few,15,TRBV18,TRBJ2-1,TRBD1,TGTGCCAGCTCACCAGCCCGGGACAGGGACAATGAGCAGTTCTTC,CASSPARDRDNEQFF
.,18,TRBV28,TRBJ2-5,.,TGTGCCAGCAGTTTCTACATCTCAGGGGAACGCTCCGGAGAGACCCAGTACTTC,CASSFYISGERSGETQYF
.,16,TRBV30,TRBJ1-2,.,TGTGCCTGGAGTATAAGAGGTGGAGCATCTAACTATGGCTACACCTTC,CAWSIRGGASNYGYTF
.,14,TRBV30,TRBJ1-1,TRBD1,TGTGCCTGGAGTCCCGGGACAGGGGGTGATGAAGCTTTCTTT,CAWSPGTGGDEAFF
.,15,TRBV7-9,TRBJ2-7,TRBD1,TGTGCCAGCAGCTTTTCGCAGGGACAGTCACACGAGCAGTACTTC,CASSFSQGQSHEQYF